Listed below are T cell receptor beta chains from one sample, sequenced in a study of Ad26.COV2.S vaccination and SARS-CoV-2 variants. Method: immunoSEQ multiplex PCR; TCRdb's copy keeps in-frame clones and lacks some. The sample yields nearly 95,000 clones, 82% seen once. Sequencing used peripheral blood, obtained after recovery from COVID-19. The receptor set was obtained from a human donor who had recovered from COVID-19. The CDR3 runs from the conserved cysteine through the conserved F or W. Each record gives: J gene, V gene, clone size, D gene, CDR3 DNA, CDR3 protein. The D gene is left open where the match is weak. Some rows mark clone size as missing; the rest say once, few, many or name a class of expanded clone.

>TRBJ2-7|TRBV7-3|-|-
TGTGCCAGCAGCTTAATTGCGGGGCCCTACGAGCAGTACTTC
CASSLIAGPYEQYF
>TRBJ2-7|TRBV19|-|-
TGTGCCAGTAGTATGGATCTTTCCTACGAGCAGTACTTC
CASSMDLSYEQYF
>TRBJ2-1|TRBV24-1|-|-
TGTGCCACTAGGTATGACAATGAGCAGTTCTTC
CATRYDNEQFF
>TRBJ2-1|TRBV15|-|TRBD2
TGTGCCACCAGTCAGAGACTAGCGAGCTACAATGAGCAGTTCTTC
CATSQRLASYNEQFF
>TRBJ1-5|TRBV24-1|few|-
TGTGCCACCAGTGACGGAGACAGGACCAATCAGCCCCAGCATTTT
CATSDGDRTNQPQHF
>TRBJ2-7|TRBV6-1|-|TRBD2
TGTGCCAGCAGTGATAGGGCGGGGGCCTACGAGCAGTACTTC
CASSDRAGAYEQYF
>TRBJ2-7|TRBV7-2|-|-
TGTGCCAGCAGCTTAGCCGGGCAGGGCTCCTACGAGCAGTACTTC
CASSLAGQGSYEQYF
>TRBJ2-3|TRBV29-1|-|TRBD2
TGCAGCGTTGATTGGATTGGTGAGGGCCTAGCGGGAGGTCCAGATACGCAGTATTTT
CSVDWIGEGLAGGPDTQYF
>TRBJ2-2|TRBV9|-|TRBD1
TGTGCCAGCAGCGTAGACACCTCCGGGACAGGGGCGGCCGGGGAGCTGTTTTTT
CASSVDTSGTGAAGELFF
>TRBJ2-1|TRBV7-9|-|-
TGTGCCAGCAGCTTACTCGGGAGCGAGTACAATGAGCAGTTCTTC
CASSLLGSEYNEQFF
>TRBJ1-5|TRBV19|-|TRBD1
TGTGCCAGTAGTATATTCGTGACAGGGCATCAGCCCCAGCATTTT
CASSIFVTGHQPQHF
>TRBJ2-3|TRBV4-3|once|TRBD1
TGCGCCAGCAGCCGAACCGTCTTCGGGACAGGGTATGATACGCAGTATTTT
CASSRTVFGTGYDTQYF
>TRBJ1-5|TRBV18|-|TRBD1
TGTGCCAGCTCTCCCGTCGGACAGGCGGGACAGCCCCAGCATTTT
CASSPVGQAGQPQHF
>TRBJ1-1|TRBV7-6|-|-
TGTGCCAGCAGCTTAACCCCCGGACAGTCTCTGAACACTGAAGCTTTCTTT
CASSLTPGQSLNTEAFF
>TRBJ2-3|TRBV19|-|-
TGTGCCACCCAGGCGCGTCCCAGCACAGATACGCAGTATTTT
CATQARPSTDTQYF
>TRBJ1-1|TRBV7-8|-|-
TGTGCCAGCATGGGGAACAAGAAGAACACTGAAGCTTTCTTT
CASMGNKKNTEAFF
>TRBJ1-5|TRBV2|few|-
TGTGCCACAGCTGGCAGGGCTGATCAGCCCCAGCATTTT
CATAGRADQPQHF
>TRBJ2-1|TRBV4-3|once|TRBD2
TGCGCCAGCAGCCAAGATAGGACTAGCGGGACCTACAATGAGCAGTTCTTC
CASSQDRTSGTYNEQFF
>TRBJ2-1|TRBV28|-|TRBD1
TGTGCCAGCACACCCACCGGGACAGAAAAGCGAAATGAGCAGTTCTTC
CASTPTGTEKRNEQFF
>TRBJ2-7|TRBV7-2|-|TRBD1
TGTGCCAGCAGCGGACCGGGACAGGGATTTTACGAGCAGTACTTC
CASSGPGQGFYEQYF
>TRBJ2-1|TRBV7-2|-|-
TGTGCCAGCAGCCCGAGCTCCTACAATGAGCAGTTCTTC
CASSPSSYNEQFF
>TRBJ2-3|TRBV11-3|-|-
TGTGCCAGCTCGGGGGCGAGCACAGATACGCAGTATTTT
CASSGASTDTQYF
>TRBJ2-1|TRBV7-2|-|-
TGTGCCAGCAGCCATAGGAATGAGCAGTTCTTC
CASSHRNEQFF
>TRBJ1-1|TRBV7-9|-|-
TGTGCCAGCAGCTCATCGAAAGGACTAGCTTTCTTT
CASSSSKGLAFF
>TRBJ1-2|TRBV5-8|once|-
TGTGCCAGCAGCTTGGGGGCCCGAGCGCTAAGTTATGGCTACACCTTC
CASSLGARALSYGYTF
>TRBJ2-1|TRBV4-3|-|-
TGCGCCAGCAGCCAAGAAGGAGGGCGGTCGCATGTGCAGTTCTTC
CASSQEGGRSHVQFF
>TRBJ2-5|TRBV7-2|few|TRBD2
TGTGCCAGCGTCTCAGGCGGGAGAAACCAAGAGACCCAGTACTTC
CASVSGGRNQETQYF
>TRBJ2-1|TRBV19|-|-
TGTGCCAGTAGTTCCCCGACCTACAATGAGCAGTTCTTC
CASSSPTYNEQFF
>TRBJ1-1|TRBV28|-|-
TGTGCCAGCAGTTTTTCGGGGGGCAACACTGAAGCTTTCTTT
CASSFSGGNTEAFF
>TRBJ2-1|TRBV5-1|-|TRBD1
TGCGCCAGCAAGGGACAGGGACCTGGTGAGCAGTTCTTC
CASKGQGPGEQFF
>TRBJ1-3|TRBV6-1|-|-
TGTGCCAGCTGTGAACGGCACGCGACGGGGGTGGGTGGAAACACCATATATTTT
CASCERHATGVGGNTIYF
>TRBJ2-1|TRBV23-1|once|-
TGCGCCAGCAGTACGAACATTGAGGGGCGCGCTTGGGATGAGCAGTTCTTC
CASSTNIEGRAWDEQFF
>TRBJ2-1|TRBV6-2/TRBV6-3|once|-
TGTGCCAGCAGTTCCTACAGCGGAGTGGGCTCCTACAATGAGCAGTTCTTC
CASSSYSGVGSYNEQFF
>TRBJ1-6|TRBV9|-|-
TGTGCCAGCAGCGGACAACAGGTGACCTATAATTCACCCCTCCACTTT
CASSGQQVTYNSPLHF
>TRBJ1-6|TRBV6-5|few|TRBD1
TGTGCCAGCACCCAGACAGGGGGAGTAAATTCACCCCTCCACTTT
CASTQTGGVNSPLHF
>TRBJ2-7|TRBV9|-|TRBD1
TGTGCCAGCAGCCCAGGGGGTCGGAGCGGCGCAAAGTACTTC
CASSPGGRSGAKYF
>TRBJ1-3|TRBV9|-|-
TGTGCCAGCAGCGTAGCTATGACAGGTCAACCTGGAAACACCATATATTTT
CASSVAMTGQPGNTIYF
>TRBJ2-7|TRBV9|-|-
TGTGCCAGCAGCGTAGAGGTTGTGGGCGAGCAGTACTTC
CASSVEVVGEQYF
>TRBJ1-1|TRBV19|-|TRBD1
TGTGCCAGTAGGGTGACAGGGCCGAACACTGAAGCTTTCTTT
CASRVTGPNTEAFF
>TRBJ2-3|TRBV6-4|-|-
TGTGCCAGCAGTGACGGCACCACAGATACGCAGTATTTT
CASSDGTTDTQYF
>TRBJ1-1|TRBV29-1|-|-
TGCAGCGTTAAACAGGCTAGGGACACTGAAGCTTTCTTT
CSVKQARDTEAFF
>TRBJ1-4|TRBV9|-|-
TGTGCCAGCAGCGAGGACCAGGGTGGGCGGGGTGAAAAACTGTTTTTT
CASSEDQGGRGEKLFF
>TRBJ1-1|TRBV10-3|-|-
TGTGCCATCAGTGTCAGTTTGAACACTGAAGCTTTCTTT
CAISVSLNTEAFF
>TRBJ1-3|TRBV6-5|few|-
TGTGCCAGCAGTAGGGCGAGCTCTGGAAACACCATATATTTT
CASSRASSGNTIYF
>TRBJ1-5|TRBV29-1|-|TRBD1
TGCAGCGTTGGGGACAGGGATCATCAGCCCCAGCATTTT
CSVGDRDHQPQHF
>TRBJ2-1|TRBV4-1|-|TRBD2
TGCGCCAGCAGCCAAGAAGAGATGCGGCTAGCGGGAGGGCTGCCCTACAATGAGCAGTTCTTC
CASSQEEMRLAGGLPYNEQFF